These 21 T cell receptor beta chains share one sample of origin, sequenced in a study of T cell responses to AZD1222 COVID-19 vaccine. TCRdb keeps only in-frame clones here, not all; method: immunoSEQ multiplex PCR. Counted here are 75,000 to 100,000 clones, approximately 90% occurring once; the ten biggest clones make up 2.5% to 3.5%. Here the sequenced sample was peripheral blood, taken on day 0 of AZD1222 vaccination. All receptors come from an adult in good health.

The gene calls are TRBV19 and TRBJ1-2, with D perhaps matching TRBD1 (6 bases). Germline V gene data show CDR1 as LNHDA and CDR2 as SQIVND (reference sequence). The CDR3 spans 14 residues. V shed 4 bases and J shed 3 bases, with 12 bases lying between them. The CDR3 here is CASSTSGAYYGYTF. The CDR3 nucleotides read TGTGCCAGTAGTACGTCAGGGGCCTACTATGGCTACACCTTC.

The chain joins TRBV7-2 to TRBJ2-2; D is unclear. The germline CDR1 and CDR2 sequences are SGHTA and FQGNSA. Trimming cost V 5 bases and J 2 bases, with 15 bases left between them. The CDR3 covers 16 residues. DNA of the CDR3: TGTGCCAGCAGCCCACTGGTGGCGTTCAACACCGGGGAGCTGTTTTTT. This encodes CASSPLVAFNTGELFF.

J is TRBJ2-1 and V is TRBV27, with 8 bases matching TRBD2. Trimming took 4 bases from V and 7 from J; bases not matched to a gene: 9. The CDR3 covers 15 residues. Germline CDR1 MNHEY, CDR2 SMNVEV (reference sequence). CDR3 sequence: CASSSGTSVLNEQFF. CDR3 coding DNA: TGTGCCAGCAGTTCCGGGACTAGTGTTTTGAATGAGCAGTTCTTC.

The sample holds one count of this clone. DNA of the CDR3: TGTGCCAGCAGTCCCTCGAACACTGAAGCTTTCTTT. The encoded protein is CASSPSNTEAFF. The chain couples TRBV28 to TRBJ1-1; D call uncertain. The CDR3 is 12 amino acids. V lost 5 bases and J lost 1, with 5 bases in between. Germline V CDR1 and CDR2: MDHEN, SYDVKM.

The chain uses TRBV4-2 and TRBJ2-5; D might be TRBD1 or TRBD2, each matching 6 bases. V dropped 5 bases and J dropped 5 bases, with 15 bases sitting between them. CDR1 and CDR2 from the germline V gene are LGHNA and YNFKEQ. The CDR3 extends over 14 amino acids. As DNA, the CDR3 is TGTGCCAGCAGCTTTGGGGGCCGGGGGGAGACCCAGTACTTC. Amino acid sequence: CASSFGGRGETQYF.

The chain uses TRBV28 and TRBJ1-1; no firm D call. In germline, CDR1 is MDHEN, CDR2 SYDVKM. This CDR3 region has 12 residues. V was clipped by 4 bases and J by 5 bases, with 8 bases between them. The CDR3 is CASSSGLTEAFF. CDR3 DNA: TGTGCCAGCAGTTCGGGTCTTACTGAAGCTTTCTTT.

The CDR3 is CASSWTGADGYTF. Here the CDR3 DNA reads TGTGCCAGCAGTTGGACAGGGGCAGATGGCTACACCTTC. The gene calls are TRBV27 and TRBJ1-2; 9 positions agree with TRBD1. Germline CDR1 reads MNHEY; CDR2 reads SMNVEV (reference sequence). This CDR3 is built from 13 residues. V shed 4 bases, J shed 6 bases, and the junction held 3 bases outside the gene matches.

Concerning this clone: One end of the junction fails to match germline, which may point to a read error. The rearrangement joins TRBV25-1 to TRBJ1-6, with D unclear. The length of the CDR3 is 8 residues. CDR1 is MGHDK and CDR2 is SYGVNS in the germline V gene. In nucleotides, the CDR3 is TGTGCCAGCACCTCAAGAGACTTT. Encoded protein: CASTSRDF.

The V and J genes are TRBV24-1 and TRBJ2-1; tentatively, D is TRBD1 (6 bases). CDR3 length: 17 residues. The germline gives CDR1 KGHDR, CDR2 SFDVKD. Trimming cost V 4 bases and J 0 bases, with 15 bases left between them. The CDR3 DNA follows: TGTGCCACCAGTGAGACAGGCACCCCGAGCTCCTACAATGAGCAGTTCTTC. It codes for CATSETGTPSSYNEQFF.

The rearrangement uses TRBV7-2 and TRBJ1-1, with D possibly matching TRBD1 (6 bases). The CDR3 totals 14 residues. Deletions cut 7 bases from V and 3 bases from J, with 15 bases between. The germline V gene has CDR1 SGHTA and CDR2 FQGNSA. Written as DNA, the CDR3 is TGTGCCAGCACCCCCTACAGGGATTACACTGAAGCTTTCTTT. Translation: CASTPYRDYTEAFF.

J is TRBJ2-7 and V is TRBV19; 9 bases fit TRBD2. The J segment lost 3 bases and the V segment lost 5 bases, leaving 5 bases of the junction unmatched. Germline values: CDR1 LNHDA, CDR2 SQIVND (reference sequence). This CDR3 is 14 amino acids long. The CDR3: CASSGAGGDYEQYF. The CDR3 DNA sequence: TGTGCCAGTAGTGGAGCGGGAGGAGACTACGAGCAGTACTTC.

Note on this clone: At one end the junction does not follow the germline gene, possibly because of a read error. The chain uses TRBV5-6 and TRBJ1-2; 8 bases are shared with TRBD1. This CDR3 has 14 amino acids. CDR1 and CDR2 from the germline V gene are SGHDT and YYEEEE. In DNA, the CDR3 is TGTGCCAGCAGTTCACAGCAGGGGGCCCCCTCTTCGTTCTTC. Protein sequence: CASSSQQGAPSSFF. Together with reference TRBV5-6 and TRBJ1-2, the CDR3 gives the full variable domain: DAGVTQSPTHLIKTRGQQVTLRCSPKSGHDTVSWYQQALGQGPQFIFQYYEEEERQRGNFPDRFSGHQFPNYSSELNVNALLLGDSALYLCASSSQQGAPSSFFGSGTRLTVV.

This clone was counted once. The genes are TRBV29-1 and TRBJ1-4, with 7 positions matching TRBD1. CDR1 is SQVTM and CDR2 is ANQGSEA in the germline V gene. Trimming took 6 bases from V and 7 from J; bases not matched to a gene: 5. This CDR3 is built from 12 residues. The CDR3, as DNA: TGCAGCGTGGGAGGGACAGTTGAAAAACTGTTTTTT. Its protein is CSVGGTVEKLFF.

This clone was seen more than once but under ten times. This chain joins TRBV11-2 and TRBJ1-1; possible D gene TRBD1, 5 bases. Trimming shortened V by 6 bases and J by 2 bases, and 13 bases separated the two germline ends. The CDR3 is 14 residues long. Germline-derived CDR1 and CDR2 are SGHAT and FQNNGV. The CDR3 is CASSKVGGNTEAFF. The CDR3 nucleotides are TGTGCCAGCAGTAAGGTCGGGGGAAACACTGAAGCTTTCTTT.

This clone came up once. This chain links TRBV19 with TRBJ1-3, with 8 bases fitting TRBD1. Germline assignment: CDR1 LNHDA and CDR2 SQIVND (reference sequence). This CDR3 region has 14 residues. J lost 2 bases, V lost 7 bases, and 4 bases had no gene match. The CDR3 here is CASTWDRPGNTIYF. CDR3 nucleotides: TGTGCCAGTACCTGGGACAGGCCTGGAAACACCATATATTTT.

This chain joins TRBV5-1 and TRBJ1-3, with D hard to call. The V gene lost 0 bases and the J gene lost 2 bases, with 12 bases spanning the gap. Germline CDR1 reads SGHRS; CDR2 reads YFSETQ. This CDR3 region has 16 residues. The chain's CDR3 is CASSLVGSDTGNTIYF. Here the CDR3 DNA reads TGCGCCAGCAGCTTGGTGGGTTCAGACACTGGAAACACCATATATTTT.

CDR3 bases: TGTGCCAGCAGCGAGGGTTCCATCATGAACACTGAAGCTTTCTTT. The encoded protein is CASSEGSIMNTEAFF. The gene calls are TRBV9 and TRBJ1-1, with no clear D. The CDR3 extends over 15 amino acids. The V gene's germline CDR1 is SGDLS and CDR2 YYNGEE. Trimming removed 3 bases at V and 0 bases at J, with 12 bases between.

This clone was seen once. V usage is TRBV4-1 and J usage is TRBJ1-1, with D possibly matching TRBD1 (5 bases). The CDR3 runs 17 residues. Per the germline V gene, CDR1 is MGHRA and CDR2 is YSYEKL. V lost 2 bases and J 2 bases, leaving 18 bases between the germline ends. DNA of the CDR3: TGCGCCAGCAGCCAACTTCCGACAGTCCCGTTCAACACTGAAGCTTTCTTT. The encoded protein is CASSQLPTVPFNTEAFF.

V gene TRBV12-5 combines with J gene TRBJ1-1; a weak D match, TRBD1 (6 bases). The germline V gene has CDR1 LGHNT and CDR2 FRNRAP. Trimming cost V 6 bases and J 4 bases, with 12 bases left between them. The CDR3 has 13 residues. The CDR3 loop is CASGKTGSTEAFF. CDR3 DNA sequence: TGTGCTAGTGGGAAGACAGGAAGCACTGAAGCTTTCTTT.

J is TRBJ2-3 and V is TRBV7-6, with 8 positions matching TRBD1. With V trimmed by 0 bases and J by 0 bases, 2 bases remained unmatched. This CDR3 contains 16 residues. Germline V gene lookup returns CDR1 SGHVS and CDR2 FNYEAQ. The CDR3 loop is CASSLADRVSTDTQYF. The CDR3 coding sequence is TGTGCCAGCAGCTTAGCGGACAGGGTTAGCACAGATACGCAGTATTTT.

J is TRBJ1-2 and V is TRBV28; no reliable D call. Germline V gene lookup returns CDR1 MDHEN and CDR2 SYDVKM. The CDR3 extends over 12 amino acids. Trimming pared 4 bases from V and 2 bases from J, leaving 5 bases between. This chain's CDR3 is CASSSPNYGYTF. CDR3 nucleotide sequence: TGTGCCAGCAGTTCACCCAACTATGGCTACACCTTC.